Listed here are 3 T cell receptor beta chains from one sample, sequenced in a study of cytomegalovirus exposure and HLA in healthy donors. The PCR employed 60 Vbeta primers together with 13 Jbeta primers. Clones were sequenced by immunoSEQ multiplex PCR, and TCRdb holds only the in-frame ones, with some missing. The sample contains 150,000 to 200,000 clones, around 85% of which appear only once. Specimen: PBMCs. All receptors derive from a human donor in good health.

This rearrangement joins TRBV4-3 to TRBJ1-4; tentative D call: TRBD1 (6 bases). This CDR3 comprises 16 residues. From germline, CDR1 is LGHNA and CDR2 YSLEER. V was shortened by 0 bases and J by 7 bases, with 15 bases between the two germline ends. CDR3 protein: CASSQEGGRQGEKLFF. The CDR3 DNA is TGCGCCAGCAGCCAAGAGGGGGGGCGCCAAGGTGAAAAACTGTTTTTT.

This clone was detected once. The chain joins TRBV4-2 to TRBJ2-1, with D hard to call. V was shortened by 3 bases and J by 5 bases, with 5 bases between the two germline ends. This CDR3 spans 12 amino acids. In germline, CDR1 is LGHNA, CDR2 YNFKEQ. The CDR3 is CASSQSNNEQFF. The CDR3 DNA sequence: TGTGCCAGCAGCCAGTCAAACAATGAGCAGTTCTTC.

This chain connects TRBV5-8 to TRBJ1-1; 8 positions match TRBD1. This CDR3 is built from 18 residues. J lost 1 base, V lost 4 bases, and 15 bases had no gene match. Germline values: CDR1 SGHTS, CDR2 YDEGEE. CDR3 protein: CASSIEQGGGRSNTEAFF. The CDR3 region has the DNA TGTGCCAGCAGCATAGAACAGGGGGGAGGTAGGTCGAACACTGAAGCTTTCTTT.